This TCR beta chain was retrieved from a study of blood T cell repertoires in COVID-19. About this clone: At one end the junction does not follow the germline gene, possibly because of a read error.

The protocol was immunoSEQ multiplex PCR, while the TCRdb copy is restricted to in-frame clones and leaves out a portion. The sample comprises some 55,000 clones, more than 70% of which are singletons, and over 6.5% rests with the top ten. Germline V lookup: CDR1 GTSNPN, CDR2 SVGIG (reference sequence). The CDR3 spans 13 residues. This receptor was identified in a man aged 60-69 years with acute or convalescent COVID-19. The chain employs TRBV30 and TRBJ1-2; 7 nucleotides line up with TRBD1. Sequenced: peripheral blood. The CDR3 sequence is CAWGVQGGYGYTF. CDR3 bases: TGTGCCTGGGGTGTGCAGGGGGGCTATGGCTACACCTTC.